The clone carrying this TCR beta chain was detected once. This sample stems from a study of blood T cell repertoires in COVID-19. For the study at large: Specimens from acute and convalescent COVID-19 originated in the United States, Italy and Spain. The analysed material was cDNA or gDNA that came from T cells, B-cell-depleted T cells, or PBMCs.

Original data processing: Estimation of nucleated cell counts was performed using reference gene primer amplification. The protocol was immunoSEQ multiplex PCR, while the TCRdb copy is restricted to in-frame clones and leaves out a portion. D and trimming were read from the DNA, whereas the V and J calls and clone size are those reported in that table. The table has around 21,000 clones, 70% to 80% seen once. Germline V lookup: CDR1 LNHNV, CDR2 YYDKDF (reference sequence). Trimming removed 0 bases at V and 4 bases at J, with 7 bases between. The CDR3 contains 14 residues. The sample taken for sequencing was peripheral blood. The receptor's source is a man older than 75 with acute or convalescent COVID-19. This sequence joins TRBV15 and TRBJ1-5; D remains unclear. The CDR3 loop is CATSRDHNNQPQHF. In nucleotides, the CDR3 is TGTGCCACCAGCAGAGATCACAATAATCAGCCCCAGCATTTT. Combining the CDR3 with reference TRBV15 and TRBJ1-5 gives the whole variable domain DAMVIQNPRYQVTQFGKPVTLSCSQTLNHNVMYWYQQKSSQAPKLLFHYYDKDFNNEADTPDNFQSRRPNTSFCFLDIRSPGLGDTAMYLCATSRDHNNQPQHFGDGTRLSIL.